These T cell receptor beta chains were read from a single sample in a study of CD8 T cells in ankylosing spondylitis. TCRdb re-analysed the 5' RACE reads in MiXCR, keeping a single row per CDR3 protein. The sample contains about 90,000 distinct CDR3 sequences, approximately 9.6% of which appear only once. Material for sequencing was blood, either unsorted or a sorted T cell fraction (not recorded which). Receptors originate from a male donor with ankylosing spondylitis. CDR3s include the opening cysteine and the closing phenylalanine or tryptophan. The D gene is left open where the match is weak. Clone size is shown for a subset of rows, as once, few, many or a class of expanded clone.

D gene	V gene	clone size	J gene	CDR3 DNA	CDR3 protein
.	TRBV18	.	TRBJ2-5	TGTGCCAGCTCTCCCAGTGTCGGTTCGGCGATTCAAGAGACCCAGTACTTC	CASSPSVGSAIQETQYF
.	TRBV5-1	few	TRBJ2-1	TGCGCCAGCAGCACGTGGGACCTCAGGGATGAGCAGTTCTTC	CASSTWDLRDEQFF
.	TRBV12-3/TRBV12-4	many	TRBJ2-3	TGTGCCAGCAGTTTAGTCGGGACCGCGCTAGATACGCAGTATTTT	CASSLVGTALDTQYF
TRBD2	TRBV7-9	.	TRBJ2-3	TGTGCCAGCAGCTTTATTGGACTAGCGGGAGTCAGAGATACGCAGTATTTT	CASSFIGLAGVRDTQYF
TRBD1	TRBV5-1	many	TRBJ1-1	TGCGCCAGCAGCTGGACAGGGCAGAACACTGAAGCTTTCTTT	CASSWTGQNTEAFF
.	TRBV12-3/TRBV12-4	.	TRBJ2-7	TGTGCCAGCTGGGGGACGGCTTCCTACGAGCAGTACTTC	CASWGTASYEQYF
TRBD1	TRBV20-1	.	TRBJ1-6	TGCAGTGCTACCCTAGACAGGGGGTTTAATAATTCACCCCTCCACTTT	CSATLDRGFNNSPLHF
.	TRBV9	few	TRBJ2-3	TGTGCCAGCAGCGTAGAGGGACACGAGGCAGATACGCAGTATTTT	CASSVEGHEADTQYF
.	TRBV7-9	many	TRBJ2-7	TGTGCCAGCAGCTTTGGGCCCGACTACGAGCAGTACTTC	CASSFGPDYEQYF
.	TRBV11-2	.	TRBJ2-3	TGTGCCAGCAGCCCACAGGGCTGGGATACGCAGTATTTT	CASSPQGWDTQYF
TRBD1	TRBV5-1	.	TRBJ1-2	TGCGCCAGCAGTTTAGACAGGGGCCCAGCCTATGGCTACACCTTC	CASSLDRGPAYGYTF
TRBD1	TRBV13	.	TRBJ1-4	TGTGCCAGCAGCTCGACAGGGTCGGAGGAAAAACTGTTTTTT	CASSSTGSEEKLFF